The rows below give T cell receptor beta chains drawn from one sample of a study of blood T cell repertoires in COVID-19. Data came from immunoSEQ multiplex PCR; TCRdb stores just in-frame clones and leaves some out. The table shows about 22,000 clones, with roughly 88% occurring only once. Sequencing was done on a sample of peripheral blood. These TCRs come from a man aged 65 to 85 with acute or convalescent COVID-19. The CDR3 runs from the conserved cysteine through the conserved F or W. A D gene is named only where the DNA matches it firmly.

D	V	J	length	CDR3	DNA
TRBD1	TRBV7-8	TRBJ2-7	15	CASSLGQGAPYEQYF	TGTGCCAGCAGCTTAGGACAGGGGGCCCCCTACGAGCAGTACTTC
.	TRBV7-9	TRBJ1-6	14	CASSLDRVESPLHF	TGTGCCAGCAGCTTAGACAGGGTGGAGTCACCCCTCCACTTT
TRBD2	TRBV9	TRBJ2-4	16	CASSVAPGLAAGIQYF	TGTGCCAGCAGCGTCGCCCCGGGACTAGCCGCCGGCATTCAGTACTTC
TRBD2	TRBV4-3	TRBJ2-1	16	CASSQDELAGRGEQFF	TGCGCCAGCAGCCAAGATGAACTAGCGGGGAGAGGGGAGCAGTTCTTC
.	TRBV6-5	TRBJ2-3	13	CASKAGNTDTQYF	TGTGCCAGCAAGGCAGGGAACACAGATACGCAGTATTTT
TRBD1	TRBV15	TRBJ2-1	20	CATSREGSFSSTGIYNEQFF	TGTGCCACCAGCAGAGAGGGGTCTTTTAGTTCGACAGGGATATACAATGAGCAGTTCTTC
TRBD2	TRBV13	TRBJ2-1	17	CASSPSTSGSLYNEQFF	TGTGCCAGCAGCCCCTCTACTAGCGGGAGTCTCTACAATGAGCAGTTCTTC
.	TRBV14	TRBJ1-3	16	CASSQSLALSGNTIYF	TGTGCCAGCAGCCAAAGTTTAGCCCTCTCTGGAAACACCATATATTTT
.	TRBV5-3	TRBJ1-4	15	CARSLTRDKDEKLFF	TGTGCCAGAAGCTTAACCCGGGACAAAGATGAAAAACTGTTTTTT
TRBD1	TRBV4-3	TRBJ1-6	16	CASSQTGTAYNSPLHF	TGCGCCAGCAGCCAAACAGGGACAGCCTATAATTCACCCCTCCACTTT
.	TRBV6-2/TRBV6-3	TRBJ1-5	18	CASSYSNWAAANNQPQHF	TGTGCCAGCAGTTACTCGAACTGGGCAGCTGCTAATAATCAGCCCCAGCATTTT
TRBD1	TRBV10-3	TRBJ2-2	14	CAIRHRDRAGELFF	TGTGCCATCAGGCACCGGGACAGAGCTGGGGAGCTGTTTTTT
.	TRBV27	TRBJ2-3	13	CASRPRGTDTQYF	TGTGCCAGCAGACCTCGGGGCACAGATACGCAGTATTTT
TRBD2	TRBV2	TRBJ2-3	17	CASSEAYAGGSVDTQYF	TGTGCCAGCAGTGAAGCGTACGCGGGAGGGAGCGTAGATACGCAGTATTTT
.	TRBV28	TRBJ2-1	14	CASMGGANYNEQFF	TGTGCCAGCATGGGGGGGGCGAACTACAATGAGCAGTTCTTC
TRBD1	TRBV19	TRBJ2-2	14	CASTGQANTGELFF	TGTGCCAGTACGGGACAGGCGAACACCGGGGAGCTGTTTTTT
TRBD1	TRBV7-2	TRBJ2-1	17	CASSPRAGTGSNNEQFF	TGTGCCAGCAGCCCCCGCGCCGGGACAGGGTCCAACAATGAGCAGTTCTTC
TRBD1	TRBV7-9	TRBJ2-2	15	CASWPDRVVTGELFF	TGTGCCAGCTGGCCCGACAGGGTCGTCACCGGGGAGCTGTTTTTT
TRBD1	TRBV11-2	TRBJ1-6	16	CASSTDRKGTYSPLHF	TGTGCCAGCAGCACGGACAGGAAAGGAACTTATTCACCCCTCCACTTT
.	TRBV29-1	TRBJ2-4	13	CSVEGALKNIQYF	TGCAGCGTTGAGGGGGCGTTAAAAAACATTCAGTACTTC